This section outlines one T cell receptor (beta chain) sequence together with its context. Its cognate antigen is unknown. Primers used in a second PCR of about 7 to 12 cycles were a sample-barcoded 5' primer and a J-beta primer mix. Using its own MiXCR run on the 5' RACE reads, TCRdb lists one record per CDR3 protein. The sample has over 1,500,000 distinct CDR3 sequences; around half are singletons. This sample was included in a study of blood T cells in healthy people across ages. General study findings and limits: Considered underestimates were the diversity estimates obtained from one million T cells. In older individuals, TCR beta diversity per million T cells was lower, falling roughly linearly with age.

V lost 5 bases, J lost 1 base, and 17 bases lay in between. The CDR3 has 16 residues. Germline values: CDR1 SGHTA, CDR2 FQGNSA. The sequenced sample was blood. The chain couples TRBV7-2 to TRBJ1-2, with no clear D. This receptor was identified in a woman aged 40 to 55 in good health. For the CDR3, the DNA is TGTGCCAGCAGCACGTTGTCTAAGGCTAATAACTATGGCTACACCTTC. Its translation: CASSTLSKANNYGYTF.